Following are 24 T cell receptor beta chains from one sample sequenced in a study of T cell repertoires in cytomegalovirus infection. These receptors lack a known antigen. TCRdb re-called the reads with MiXCR, one entry per CDR3 protein. Seen here are 250,000 to 300,000 distinct CDR3 sequences, roughly 21% observed once, and the top ten hold around 20%. The sequenced sample was cultured PBMCs, obtained from culture after CMV antigen stimulation. Source of these receptors: a human donor in good health (CMV status not recorded). Some clones in this sample may be carry-over from other donors' samples.

The chain is built from TRBV7-2 and TRBJ2-7; TRBD2 is a possible D gene (5 bases). Trimming removed 1 base from V and 3 bases from J, with 10 bases in between. In germline, CDR1 is SGHTA, CDR2 FQGNSA. The CDR3 sequence is 14 residues long. This CDR3 reads CASSLGGSVYEQYV. The CDR3 nucleotides read TGTGCCAGCAGCTTAGGAGGTAGCGTCTACGAGCAGTACGTC.

The chain employs TRBV6-2 or TRBV6-3 and TRBJ2-5, with TRBD2 identical over 11 bases. The trim removed 5 bases at V and 7 bases at J, leaving 12 bases unmatched. Germline loops: CDR1 MNHEY, CDR2 SVGEGT. CDR3 length: 16 residues. CDR3 region: CASSTYLLAGARTQYF. CDR3 in DNA: TGTGCCAGCAGTACATACCTACTAGCGGGAGCAAGGACCCAGTACTTC.

The chain is built from TRBV24-1 and TRBJ2-5; the D gene is possibly TRBD1 (6 bases). V gave up 5 bases and J gave up 4 bases, with 13 bases separating them. The CDR3 runs to 14 residues. Germline CDR1 is KGHDR and CDR2 is SFDVKD. CDR3 protein: CATSATGNGETQYF. For the CDR3, the DNA is TGTGCCACCAGTGCCACAGGGAATGGAGAGACCCAGTACTTC.

In its sample, this clonotype was seen once. This rearrangement joins TRBV27 to TRBJ2-1; D is uncertain. CDR1 is MNHEY and CDR2 is SMNVEV in the germline V gene (reference sequence). The CDR3 runs 13 residues. V was cut by 3 bases and J by 10 bases, with 13 bases left in between. CDR3 sequence reads: CASSFRRVDEQFF. CDR3 bases: TGTGCCAGCAGTTTCCGTCGGGTGGACGAGCAGTTCTTC.

The chain links TRBV5-6 to TRBJ2-2; the D is unclear. This CDR3 contains 15 residues. Trimming cost V 0 bases and J 2 bases, with 8 bases left between them. Germline V gives CDR1 SGHDT, CDR2 YYEEEE. CDR3 DNA: TGTGCCAGCAGCTTGGTGGAGATAAACACCGGGGAGCTGTTTTTT. Residues: CASSLVEINTGELFF. The entire variable domain, with the rest obtained from reference TRBV5-6 and TRBJ2-2, is as follows: DAGVTQSPTHLIKTRGQQVTLRCSPKSGHDTVSWYQQALGQGPQFIFQYYEEEERQRGNFPDRFSGHQFPNYSSELNVNALLLGDSALYLCASSLVEINTGELFFGEGSRLTVL.

This clonotype came up a few times. The chain links TRBV14 to TRBJ1-1, with TRBD1 as a possible D gene (6 bases). Between the trimmed V and J ends, which lost 3 bases and 7 bases, there was a span of 15 bases. Germline V gene sequence: CDR1 SGHDN, CDR2 FVKESK. This CDR3 has 14 residues. As DNA, the CDR3 is TGTGCCAGCAGCCAGGCTTCTGACAGGATTGAAGCTTTCTTT. Translation gives CASSQASDRIEAFF.

CDR3 in amino acids: CASSGPGTTFGAFF. The CDR3 DNA follows: TGTGCCAGCAGTGGCCCCGGGACAACCTTTGGAGCTTTCTTT. This sequence joins TRBV27 and TRBJ1-1; D may be TRBD1 (6 bases). CDR1 is MNHEY and CDR2 is SMNVEV in the germline V gene (reference sequence). V was clipped by 5 bases and J by 10 bases, with 20 bases between them. The CDR3 runs to 14 residues.

Worth noting for this clonotype: A much larger clone is a single base away; this may be a read error. V is TRBV28 and J is TRBJ1-2, with D unresolved. Germline CDR1 and CDR2: MDHEN and SYDVKM. The CDR3 extends over 16 amino acids. The chain's CDR3 is CASGLTAPDRLGGYTF. CDR3 coding DNA: TGTGCCAGCGGTTTAACGGCCCCGGACCGCTTGGGCGGCTACACCTTC.

J is TRBJ2-7 and V is TRBV4-1; no firm D call. This CDR3 comprises 14 residues. Germline CDR1 MGHRA, CDR2 YSYEKL. V lost 1 base and J 3 bases, leaving 10 bases between the germline ends. Here the CDR3 reads CASSQAPGNYEQYV. CDR3 DNA: TGCGCCAGCAGCCAAGCCCCCGGCAACTACGAGCAGTACGTC.

This clonotype was detected ten times or more. The rearrangement uses TRBV4-1 and TRBJ2-7; 14 positions match TRBD2. The CDR3 runs to 17 residues. Germline V gene lookup returns CDR1 MGHRA and CDR2 YSYEKL. The V gene end was trimmed by 1 base and the J gene end by 2 bases; junction bases not matched to a gene: 4. CDR3 bases: TGCGCCAGCAGCCAAGTCGGGACTAGCGGGAGTCCCTACGAGCAGTACTTC. Its translation is CASSQVGTSGSPYEQYF.

V usage is TRBV5-1 and J usage is TRBJ1-1, with D hard to call. The CDR3 contains 12 residues. Trimming cost V 0 bases and J 5 bases, with 5 bases left between them. Per the germline V gene, CDR1 is SGHRS and CDR2 is YFSETQ. The CDR3 DNA is TGCGCCAGCAGCTTGGCCTCGACTGAAGCTTTCTTT. Protein product: CASSLASTEAFF.

This clonotype has a handful of counts. The chain uses TRBV27 and TRBJ1-2; TRBD1 agrees at 7 bases. Germline CDR1 and CDR2: MNHEY and SMNVEV (reference sequence). This CDR3 is built from 14 residues. J lost 2 bases, V lost 5 bases, and 5 bases had no gene match. The DNA of the CDR3 is TGTGCCAGCAGTCCCCAGACAGGGAACTATGGCTACACCTTC. The encoded protein is CASSPQTGNYGYTF.

In nucleotides, the CDR3 is TGTGCCAGCAGTTTATCGCAGTCCTCATATGGCTACACCTTC. It encodes CASSLSQSSYGYTF. V and J are TRBV12-3 or TRBV12-4 and TRBJ1-2, with D unclear. This CDR3 is built from 14 residues. The germline V and J ends were trimmed by 2 bases and 5 bases, with 12 bases remaining between them.

This clonotype was recorded a few times. This chain uses TRBV12-3 or TRBV12-4 with TRBJ1-5; 8 positions agree with TRBD1. The CDR3 contains 16 residues. J gave up 0 bases and V 2 bases, and 3 bases lay outside the gene matches. The CDR3 loop is CASSLQDRASNQPQHF. The CDR3 DNA reads TGTGCCAGCAGTTTACAGGACAGGGCTAGCAATCAGCCCCAGCATTTT.

The chain uses TRBV29-1 and TRBJ2-2; 7 nucleotides line up with TRBD2. The CDR3 runs 14 residues. Unmatched junction bases numbered 5, after V lost 0 bases and J lost 7 bases. CDR1 and CDR2 from the germline V gene are SQVTM and ANQGSEA. CDR3 sequence: CSVEDQPSGGELFF. CDR3 in DNA: TGCAGCGTTGAAGATCAGCCTAGCGGCGGGGAGCTGTTTTTT.

This chain connects TRBV19 to TRBJ2-3; D unclear. The ends were cut back, 3 bases at V and 3 bases at J, with 7 bases in the middle. The CDR3 is 13 amino acids. From germline, CDR1 is LNHDA and CDR2 SQIVND (reference sequence). DNA of the CDR3: TGTGCCAGTAGTATGATTGGGACAGATACGCAGTATTTT. It specifies CASSMIGTDTQYF.

This clonotype was seen a handful of times. The CDR3 protein is CASRDQSSYNEQFF. Written as DNA, the CDR3 is TGTGCCAGCAGAGACCAAAGCTCCTACAATGAGCAGTTCTTC. The gene calls are TRBV11-2 and TRBJ2-1; D is unresolved. The CDR3 has 14 amino acids. CDR1 is SGHAT, CDR2 FQNNGV, per germline. V lost 6 bases to trimming and J lost 0 bases, with 9 bases between them.

This rearrangement joins TRBV2 to TRBJ1-2; D remains unclear. V was trimmed by 3 bases and J by 8 bases, leaving 10 bases between them. Looked up from germline, CDR1 is SNHLY and CDR2 is FYNNEI. The CDR3 consists of 12 residues. For the CDR3, the DNA is TGTGCCAGCAGTGACGGCTTCGGGGGCTACACCTTC. Translating gives CASSDGFGGYTF.

This clonotype was detected a few times. The genes are TRBV29-1 and TRBJ2-2, with D perhaps TRBD2 (5 bases). V gave up 1 base and J gave up 6 bases, with 9 bases separating them. CDR3 size: 13 residues. Germline CDR1 reads SQVTM; CDR2 reads ANQGSEA. CDR3 sequence: CSVEVSLAGELFF. CDR3 nucleotides: TGCAGCGTTGAAGTGTCACTAGCCGGGGAGCTGTTTTTT.

In its sample, this clonotype was seen many times. The conserved phenylalanine or tryptophan normally closing the CDR3 is absent here, so this likely arose from a read error. The limits of the CDR3 on the DNA are not certain, so only TCRdb's listed CDR3 is given. The rearrangement links TRBV13 to TRBJ2-1; the DNA was not used to check the table's D call, TRBD2. The CDR3 is made up of 12 amino acids, end residues included. Germline V gene sequence: CDR1 PRHDT, CDR2 FYEKMQ (reference sequence). This CDR3 is CASSSTSGTIEV.

This clonotype was picked up many times. V is TRBV5-1 and J is TRBJ2-3, with 7 bases lining up with TRBD2. V gave up 3 bases and J gave up 0 bases; unmatched junction bases: 7. The germline V gene encodes CDR1 SGHRS and CDR2 YFSETQ. The CDR3 consists of 16 residues. CDR3 protein: CASSSATSSSTDTQYF. CDR3 nucleotide sequence: TGCGCCAGCAGCTCAGCGACTAGCTCGAGCACAGATACGCAGTATTTT. Based on the CDR3 plus reference TRBV5-1 and TRBJ2-3, the full variable domain is KAGVTQTPRYLIKTRGQQVTLSCSPISGHRSVSWYQQTPGQGLQFLFEYFSETQRNKGNFPGRFSGRQFSNSRSEMNVSTLELGDSALYLCASSSATSSSTDTQYFGPGTRLTVL.

The CDR3 protein is CASSSDTDTQYF. DNA for the CDR3: TGTGCCAGCAGTTCCGACACAGATACGCAGTATTTT. This chain connects TRBV2 to TRBJ2-3; no definite D call. V was pared by 5 bases and J by 2 bases, with 5 bases between. CDR1 is SNHLY and CDR2 is FYNNEI in the germline V gene. This CDR3 region has 12 residues.

This clonotype has ten or more counts. The chain's CDR3 is CASSLHGVNTEAFF. The CDR3 DNA is TGTGCCAGCAGCTTACACGGAGTGAACACTGAAGCTTTCTTT. V is TRBV7-2 and J is TRBJ1-1; no firm D call. Germline assignment: CDR1 SGHTA and CDR2 FQGNSA. The CDR3 covers 14 residues. V was shortened by 2 bases and J by 0 bases, with 7 bases between the two germline ends.

This chain uses TRBV4-1 with TRBJ1-5; TRBD1 might be the D (5 bases). The CDR3 has 13 amino acids. V shed 1 base and J shed 6 bases, with 7 bases lying between them. CDR1 is MGHRA and CDR2 is YSYEKL in the germline V gene. Written as DNA, the CDR3 is TGCGCCAGCAGCCAAGGTGGGGGTCAGCCCCAGCATTTT. This sequence encodes CASSQGGGQPQHF.